This T cell receptor beta chain is from a study of cytomegalovirus exposure and HLA in healthy donors. At the level of the study: From donors who were HLA-typed, an early data release held around 85 million unique TCRs. Findings and limits, study-wide: According to the study, approximately 150 TCR beta chains were cytomegalovirus-associated.

Donors likely had unrecorded immune exposures despite being nominally healthy when sampled. 13 Jbeta primers and 60 Vbeta primers were used for the PCR. The data were produced by immunoSEQ multiplex PCR, yet TCRdb's version contains in-frame clones alone and is incomplete. The data hold about 160,000 clones, with 84% observed a single time. On this clone: Its antigen is unidentified.

Sequencing input: PBMCs. This TCR derives from a man aged 45 to 65 in good health and CMV-seropositive.

CDR3 in DNA: TGTGCCAGCTCGCCATGGACTAGCGGGAGTAAACGAGATACGCAGTATTTT. It translates to CASSPWTSGSKRDTQYF. The chain uses TRBV18 and TRBJ2-3; 13 bases match TRBD2. The germline V gene encodes CDR1 KGHSH and CDR2 LQKENI. Losses at the gene ends were 6 bases for V and 5 bases for J; bases not matched to a gene: 11. The CDR3 is 17 amino acids.